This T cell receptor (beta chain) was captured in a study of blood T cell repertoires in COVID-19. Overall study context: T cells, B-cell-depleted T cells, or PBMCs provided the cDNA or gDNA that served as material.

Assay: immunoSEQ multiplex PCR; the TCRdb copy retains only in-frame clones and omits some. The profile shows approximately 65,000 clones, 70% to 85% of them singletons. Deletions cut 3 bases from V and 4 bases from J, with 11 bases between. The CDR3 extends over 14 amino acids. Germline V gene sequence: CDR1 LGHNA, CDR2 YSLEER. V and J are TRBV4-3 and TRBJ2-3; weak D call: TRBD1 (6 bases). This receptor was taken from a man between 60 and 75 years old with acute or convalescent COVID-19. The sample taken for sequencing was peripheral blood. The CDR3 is CASSHTQGSDTQYF. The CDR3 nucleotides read TGCGCCAGCAGCCACACACAGGGTTCAGATACGCAGTATTTT.